These T cell receptor beta chains were read from a single sample in a study of T cell responses to AZD1222 COVID-19 vaccine. Sequenced by immunoSEQ multiplex PCR; TCRdb stores in-frame clones only, minus some. The sample carries tens of thousands of clones, 70% to 90% recorded once. The sample was peripheral blood, taken on day 0 of AZD1222 vaccination. These receptors were obtained from an adult in good health. Each CDR3 is given with its conserved first and last residue. The D gene is left open where the match is weak. For some rows the clone size is stated as once, few or many, or as a class when expanded; others skip it.

DNA: TGTGCCAGCTCACCACCCCCACCCGACACTTACGGGACCCAGTACTTC; CDR3: CASSPPPPDTYGTQYF; D: -; size: -; J: TRBJ2-5; V: TRBV18
DNA: TGCGCCAGCAGCAGCCCCGGGACAGGGAGAGAGACCCAGTACTTC; CDR3: CASSSPGTGRETQYF; D: TRBD1; size: -; J: TRBJ2-5; V: TRBV5-1
DNA: TGTGCCAGCAGTGTCCGGGAGTCGTCACCCCTCCACTTT; CDR3: CASSVRESSPLHF; D: -; size: -; J: TRBJ1-6; V: TRBV6-4
DNA: TGTGCCAGCAGTTCTGGGACAGGGGTCAGATATAATGAGCAGTTCTTC; CDR3: CASSSGTGVRYNEQFF; D: TRBD1; size: -; J: TRBJ2-1; V: TRBV27
DNA: TGTGCCAGCAGCCTATTGGGAGGCTGGAATCAGCCCCAGCATTTT; CDR3: CASSLLGGWNQPQHF; D: -; size: -; J: TRBJ1-5; V: TRBV11-2
DNA: TGTGCCAGCAGTTACTCGGGGACAGGGCTGTACGAGCAGTACTTC; CDR3: CASSYSGTGLYEQYF; D: TRBD1; size: -; J: TRBJ2-7; V: TRBV6-5
DNA: TGCAGCGTTGTGACCAATGAGCAGTTCTTC; CDR3: CSVVTNEQFF; D: -; size: -; J: TRBJ2-1; V: TRBV29-1
DNA: TGTGCCATCCCCCCGACAGGTTTAGAATCACCCCTCCACTTT; CDR3: CAIPPTGLESPLHF; D: -; size: -; J: TRBJ1-6; V: TRBV7-2
DNA: TGTGCCACCGGAGACCTTGACAGGGACACCGGGGAGCTGTTTTTT; CDR3: CATGDLDRDTGELFF; D: TRBD1; size: many; J: TRBJ2-2; V: TRBV24-1
DNA: TGTGCCAGCTCACCACTTCAACAGGGGGAAGGCTACACCTTC; CDR3: CASSPLQQGEGYTF; D: TRBD1; size: -; J: TRBJ1-2; V: TRBV18
DNA: TGTGCCATCAGGCAGGGAAGTACCGGGGAGCTGTTTTTT; CDR3: CAIRQGSTGELFF; D: -; size: -; J: TRBJ2-2; V: TRBV10-3
DNA: TGTGCCAGCTCACCACAGCGGGAGTCGTACGAGCAGTACTTC; CDR3: CASSPQRESYEQYF; D: TRBD2; size: -; J: TRBJ2-7; V: TRBV18
DNA: TGCAGTGCTAGTCCACAGGGGAACGGTGAAAAACTGTTTTTT; CDR3: CSASPQGNGEKLFF; D: TRBD1; size: -; J: TRBJ1-4; V: TRBV20-1
DNA: TGTGCCAGTAGTGGGTCTCCGGGACAGCGATCCTACGAGCAGTACTTC; CDR3: CASSGSPGQRSYEQYF; D: TRBD1; size: -; J: TRBJ2-7; V: TRBV19
DNA: TGCGCCAGCAGCTCCAGGACTAGAATGGGCACAGATACGCAGTATTTT; CDR3: CASSSRTRMGTDTQYF; D: TRBD2; size: -; J: TRBJ2-3; V: TRBV5-1
DNA: TGTGCCAGCAGCTTAACTGGTTCTGAAGCTTTCTTT; CDR3: CASSLTGSEAFF; D: -; size: -; J: TRBJ1-1; V: TRBV7-3
DNA: TGTGCCAGCAGTTTTGCTGGACAGGGCTCCTCCTATGGCTACACCTTC; CDR3: CASSFAGQGSSYGYTF; D: TRBD1; size: -; J: TRBJ1-2; V: TRBV28
DNA: TGTGCCAGCAGCGTCAAGGGCCTAGCGGACACAGATACGCAGTATTTT; CDR3: CASSVKGLADTDTQYF; D: TRBD2; size: -; J: TRBJ2-3; V: TRBV9
DNA: TGTGCCAGCAGCTTGCCCGCCAGGGGAATGAACACTGAAGCTTTCTTT; CDR3: CASSLPARGMNTEAFF; D: -; size: -; J: TRBJ1-1; V: TRBV5-4
DNA: TGTGCCAGTAGAGAGGTCTTCTCTAATCAGCCCCAGCATTTT; CDR3: CASREVFSNQPQHF; D: -; size: -; J: TRBJ1-5; V: TRBV19
DNA: TGTGCCAGCTCACCAAAGGGACAGGGAGACGGAAACACCATATATTTT; CDR3: CASSPKGQGDGNTIYF; D: TRBD1; size: -; J: TRBJ1-3; V: TRBV18
DNA: TGCGCCAGCAGTGTTTCTAGCGGGTCCGAGCAGTTCTTC; CDR3: CASSVSSGSEQFF; D: TRBD2; size: -; J: TRBJ2-1; V: TRBV10-1
DNA: TGTGCCAGCAGGATAGTAGGCACAGATACGCAGTATTTT; CDR3: CASRIVGTDTQYF; D: -; size: -; J: TRBJ2-3; V: TRBV27
DNA: TGTGCCAGTAGCATAGGGACTAGCGGGACCCGAAGATCCTACAATGAGCAGTTCTTC; CDR3: CASSIGTSGTRRSYNEQFF; D: TRBD2; size: -; J: TRBJ2-1; V: TRBV19
DNA: TGCAGTGCTAGAGAGTACTCAGGCTACACCTTC; CDR3: CSAREYSGYTF; D: -; size: once; J: TRBJ1-2; V: TRBV20-1
DNA: TGTGCCAGTAGTATAGTGGGTGAGGCCTCCTACGAGCAGTACTTC; CDR3: CASSIVGEASYEQYF; D: -; size: -; J: TRBJ2-7; V: TRBV19
DNA: TGTGCCAGCAGGAAATTGGGGGTCCGTGGCAATGAGCAGTTCTTC; CDR3: CASRKLGVRGNEQFF; D: -; size: -; J: TRBJ2-1; V: TRBV7-2
DNA: TGTGCCAGCAGTAGCCAGTATAATGAAAAACTGTTTTTT; CDR3: CASSSQYNEKLFF; D: -; size: -; J: TRBJ1-4; V: TRBV27
DNA: TGTGCCAGCAGCTTAGAGCGGGGGGACTATGGCTACACCTTC; CDR3: CASSLERGDYGYTF; D: -; size: -; J: TRBJ1-2; V: TRBV7-9
DNA: TGTGCCAGCAGAACTAGCGGGTACGAGCAGTACTTC; CDR3: CASRTSGYEQYF; D: TRBD2; size: -; J: TRBJ2-7; V: TRBV28
DNA: TGTGCCAGCAGCTTCAGAATAGTGGAGAACTATGGCTACACCTTC; CDR3: CASSFRIVENYGYTF; D: -; size: -; J: TRBJ1-2; V: TRBV13
DNA: TGTGCCAGCAGTGAATACGGGTTAAATCAGCCCCAGCATTTT; CDR3: CASSEYGLNQPQHF; D: -; size: -; J: TRBJ1-5; V: TRBV25-1
DNA: TGTGCCAGCAGCTTGGAAGGGTTCAAGCAGTACTTC; CDR3: CASSLEGFKQYF; D: -; size: -; J: TRBJ2-7; V: TRBV5-8
DNA: TGCGCCAGCAGCCAAGATTTGGGCGTGGGGAGTCAGGGAACTGGAAACACCATATATTTT; CDR3: CASSQDLGVGSQGTGNTIYF; D: -; size: once; J: TRBJ1-3; V: TRBV4-3
DNA: TGTGCCAGCAGGGGATCCGGGACAGGGTGGGCTTTCTTT; CDR3: CASRGSGTGWAFF; D: TRBD1; size: -; J: TRBJ1-1; V: TRBV25-1
DNA: TGTGCCAGCAGCTTAGGAGTAGGACTAGCGGGGACTAACACCGGGGAGCTGTTTTTT; CDR3: CASSLGVGLAGTNTGELFF; D: TRBD2; size: -; J: TRBJ2-2; V: TRBV7-7
DNA: TGTGCCAGCAGCCCGGGACTTGGGGACGAGCAGTACTTC; CDR3: CASSPGLGDEQYF; D: -; size: -; J: TRBJ2-7; V: TRBV7-2
DNA: TGTGCCAGCAGCCCGCCCGAGAGATACAGGGGAGCCAAAAACATTCAGTACTTC; CDR3: CASSPPERYRGAKNIQYF; D: TRBD1; size: -; J: TRBJ2-4; V: TRBV3-1/TRBV3-2
DNA: TGTGCCAGCAGCCAAAACACAGGGGCTGGAAACACCATATATTTT; CDR3: CASSQNTGAGNTIYF; D: TRBD1; size: -; J: TRBJ1-3; V: TRBV3-1/TRBV3-2
DNA: TGTGCCAGCAGTTTATCTGCGACTAGAGGCTACACCTTC; CDR3: CASSLSATRGYTF; D: -; size: -; J: TRBJ1-2; V: TRBV28
DNA: TGTGCCAGTAGTATCTGGACGGGCTATGGCTACACCTTC; CDR3: CASSIWTGYGYTF; D: -; size: -; J: TRBJ1-2; V: TRBV19
DNA: TGTGCCAGCAGCCTACGCCGACTAGAGGTCGGGGAGCTGTTTTTT; CDR3: CASSLRRLEVGELFF; D: -; size: -; J: TRBJ2-2; V: TRBV7-2
DNA: TGTGCCAGCAGCCCAGGGGGGACGGGCTCCTACGAGCAGTACTTC; CDR3: CASSPGGTGSYEQYF; D: -; size: -; J: TRBJ2-7; V: TRBV5-4
DNA: TGTGCCAGCAGTGAAGCGCAACTACTCCAAGGGGAGACCCAGTACTTC; CDR3: CASSEAQLLQGETQYF; D: -; size: -; J: TRBJ2-5; V: TRBV6-1